The 17 T cell receptor beta chains below all came from one sample that was sequenced in a study of cytomegalovirus exposure and HLA in healthy donors. Vbeta (60) and Jbeta (13) primers were used in the PCR. The assay was immunoSEQ multiplex PCR, and TCRdb's table has in-frame clones only and misses some. Of 100,000 or so clones listed, around three quarters were seen once; the top ten hold more than 2%. The sequencing input was PBMCs. Receptor source: a human donor in good health.

A few counts support this clone. The chain links TRBV7-2 to TRBJ2-7; 9 bases fit TRBD1. The CDR3 has 15 amino acids. Germline V gives CDR1 SGHTA, CDR2 FQGNSA. The V gene end was trimmed by 1 base and the J gene end by 2 bases; junction bases not matched to a gene: 3. The CDR3 DNA is TGTGCCAGCAGCTTAGTGGGACAGGGTCCCTACGAGCAGTACTTC. It yields the protein CASSLVGQGPYEQYF.

The gene calls are TRBV2 and TRBJ1-2; D unclear. The V end lost 1 base, the J end lost 14 bases, and 17 bases lay between the germline ends. The CDR3 consists of 13 residues. Germline V gene data show CDR1 as SNHLY and CDR2 as FYNNEI. The CDR3 spells CASSEEGSRRWTF. In DNA form, the CDR3 reads TGTGCCAGCAGTGAAGAGGGATCCCGGAGGTGGACCTTC.

This chain links TRBV2 with TRBJ2-5, with D possibly TRBD2 on 6 matching bases. Deletions cut 6 bases from V and 5 bases from J, with 13 bases between. The CDR3 consists of 13 residues. CDR1 SNHLY and CDR2 FYNNEI come from the germline V gene. In DNA, the CDR3 is TGTGCCAGCAGGGTACGGGCGGGGGAGACCCAGTACTTC. Translation: CASRVRAGETQYF.

A remark on this clone: Because the CDR3's place on the DNA is in doubt, the DNA is left out and the CDR3 is given as listed by TCRdb. The chain combines TRBV5-4 with TRBJ2-4; TRBD2, as called in the table, went unchecked against the DNA. With termini counted, the CDR3 has 14 amino acids. From germline, CDR1 is SGHNT and CDR2 YYREEE (reference sequence). CDR3: CASSFASGSASLYF.

This clone has only a few counts. The chain uses TRBV5-5 and TRBJ1-3; no reliable D call. V lost 4 bases and J 2 bases, leaving 10 bases between the germline ends. The CDR3 loop spans 14 amino acids. Germline lookup yields CDR1 SGHKS and CDR2 YYEKEE (reference sequence). The CDR3 loop reads CASSPGNAGNTIYF. The DNA of the CDR3 is TGTGCCAGCAGCCCCGGGAATGCTGGAAACACCATATATTTT.

V is TRBV19 and J is TRBJ1-4, with D unresolved. The V end was cut by 7 bases, the J end by 5 bases, with 11 bases between. This CDR3 contains 13 residues. Germline CDR1 LNHDA, CDR2 SQIVND (reference sequence). The CDR3 loop is CASTRGLNEKLFF. As DNA, the CDR3 is TGTGCCAGTACCCGCGGGCTAAATGAAAAACTGTTTTTT.

This clone was recorded a few times. The J gene is TRBJ2-3, the V gene TRBV5-1; perhaps TRBD1 as D (5 bases). Trimming shortened V by 5 bases and J by 2 bases, and 15 bases separated the two germline ends. Germline loops: CDR1 SGHRS, CDR2 YFSETQ. The CDR3 loop spans 15 amino acids. The CDR3 region has the DNA TGCGCCAGCAGGACCACTCCCGGACACACAGATACGCAGTATTTT. Translated: CASRTTPGHTDTQYF.

The rearrangement joins TRBV5-6 to TRBJ1-3, with D tentatively TRBD1 (6 bases). This CDR3 has 16 residues. With 0 bases removed from V and 0 bases from J, the gap between germline ends came to 10 bases. The V gene's germline CDR1 is SGHDT and CDR2 YYEEEE. CDR3 nucleotides: TGTGCCAGCAGCTTGGAAGGGGGTTCCTCTGGAAACACCATATATTTT. Protein product: CASSLEGGSSGNTIYF. The full variable domain, its missing parts supplied by reference TRBV5-6 and TRBJ1-3, is DAGVTQSPTHLIKTRGQQVTLRCSPKSGHDTVSWYQQALGQGPQFIFQYYEEEERQRGNFPDRFSGHQFPNYSSELNVNALLLGDSALYLCASSLEGGSSGNTIYFGEGSWLTVV.

J is TRBJ2-2 and V is TRBV2; 14 nucleotides align to TRBD2. Trimming at V came to 5 bases and at J to 7 bases, leaving 6 bases not matched to a gene. The CDR3 is 16 residues long. The germline gives CDR1 SNHLY, CDR2 FYNNEI. CDR3 protein: CASSQTGTSGSGELFF. The CDR3 DNA is TGTGCCAGCAGTCAAACCGGGACTAGCGGGAGCGGGGAGCTGTTTTTT.

A single count supports this clone. This rearrangement joins TRBV7-9 to TRBJ2-7; 7 bases are shared with TRBD1. CDR3 length: 16 amino acids. CDR1 SEHNR and CDR2 FQNEAQ come from the germline V gene (reference sequence). V was clipped by 0 bases and J by 2 bases; unmatched bases: 7. The CDR3 DNA reads TGTGCCAGCAGCTTAGCAGGGGGCCTGGTTACCTACGAGCAGTACTTC. Amino acids: CASSLAGGLVTYEQYF.

Only a few counts were recorded for this clone. This chain links TRBV19 with TRBJ2-1; 12 positions match TRBD2. From germline, CDR1 is LNHDA and CDR2 SQIVND (reference sequence). The CDR3 runs 15 residues. V shed 5 bases and J 8 bases; nucleotides not matched to a gene: 7. In DNA form, the CDR3 reads TGTGCCAGTAGTCTAGCGGGGGGGCTTTTCGATGAGCAGTTCTTC. Translated, it gives CASSLAGGLFDEQFF. The full variable domain, its missing parts supplied by reference TRBV19 and TRBJ2-1, is DGGITQSPKYLFRKEGQNVTLSCEQNLNHDAMYWYRQDPGQGLRLIYYSQIVNDFQKGDIAEGYSVSREKKESFPLTVTSAQKNPTAFYLCASSLAGGLFDEQFFGPGTRLTVL.

The chain carries TRBV6-5 and TRBJ1-2, with TRBD1 as a possible D gene (5 bases). V shed 7 bases and J shed 4 bases, with 16 bases lying between them. The CDR3 spans 14 residues. Germline V lookup: CDR1 MNHEY, CDR2 SVGAGI. This chain's CDR3 is CASTPKVGLYGYTF. CDR3 bases: TGTGCCAGCACCCCAAAGGTGGGGCTCTATGGCTACACCTTC.

The chain combines TRBV11-2 with TRBJ1-3; D is possibly TRBD1 (5 bases). Deletions cut 2 bases from V and 4 bases from J, with 9 bases between. Germline CDR1 SGHAT, CDR2 FQNNGV. The CDR3 extends over 14 amino acids. In nucleotides, the CDR3 is TGTGCCAGCAGCTTATCAGGGTCAGGAAACACCATATATTTT. This translates into CASSLSGSGNTIYF.

The V call is TRBV27, the J call TRBJ2-3; 10 bases line up with TRBD2. With 8 bases clipped from V and 3 bases from J, the junction kept 14 bases outside the gene matches. There are 17 residues in the CDR3. The V gene's germline CDR1 is MNHEY and CDR2 SMNVEV (reference sequence). In DNA form, the CDR3 reads TGTGCCAGCGGCAGCGGGAGGGCTTCTGGGAGAACAGATACGCAGTATTTT. This sequence encodes CASGSGRASGRTDTQYF.

Only one count was recorded for this clone. V is TRBV2 and J is TRBJ2-4; 8 positions match TRBD2. Germline V gene lookup returns CDR1 SNHLY and CDR2 FYNNEI. This CDR3 region has 18 residues. J was trimmed by 1 base and V by 6 bases; bases with no gene match: 14. The CDR3: CASRGAVSGALAKNIQYF. DNA for the CDR3: TGTGCCAGCAGGGGTGCAGTTAGCGGGGCCCTTGCCAAAAACATTCAGTACTTC.

The J gene is TRBJ2-7, the V gene TRBV4-1; D perhaps matches TRBD1 (6 bases). The CDR3 extends over 14 amino acids. V lost 1 base, J lost 2 bases, and 9 bases lay in between. Per the germline V gene, CDR1 is MGHRA and CDR2 is YSYEKL. This chain's CDR3 is CASSQAQGPYEQYF. CDR3 DNA sequence: TGCGCCAGCAGCCAAGCTCAGGGGCCCTACGAGCAGTACTTC.

The chain couples TRBV4-2 to TRBJ1-4; possibly TRBD1 for D (5 bases). From germline, CDR1 is LGHNA and CDR2 YNFKEQ. V dropped 1 base and J dropped 4 bases, with 10 bases sitting between them. This CDR3 spans 15 amino acids. CDR3 DNA: TGTGCCAGCAGCCAAGGGGCGGGGCTTAATGAAAAACTGTTTTTT. This encodes CASSQGAGLNEKLFF.